The clone carrying this TCR beta chain showed up just once. This specimen belongs to a study of T cell responses to AZD1222 COVID-19 vaccine. Generated by immunoSEQ multiplex PCR, the TCRdb table keeps only in-frame clones and is missing some. The table lists 60,000 to 70,000 clones, approximately 85% of them singletons. Germline assignment: CDR1 MNHNS and CDR2 SASEGT. Between the trimmed V and J ends, which lost 3 bases and 7 bases, there was a span of 4 bases. This CDR3 has 11 amino acids. The sequenced sample was peripheral blood, obtained on day 0 of AZD1222 vaccination. This TCR was sampled from an adult in good health. This sequence joins TRBV6-1 and TRBJ1-5, with D hard to call. This CDR3 is CASSEEQPQHF. The CDR3 DNA reads as TGTGCCAGCAGTGAGGAACAGCCCCAGCATTTT.